This T cell receptor beta chain was profiled in a study of blood T cell repertoires in COVID-19. Study-level information: Acute and convalescent COVID-19 specimens originated in the United States, Italy and Spain. The analysed material was cDNA or gDNA that came from T cells, B-cell-depleted T cells, or PBMCs.

V dropped 6 bases and J dropped 7 bases, with 13 bases sitting between them. The CDR3 extends over 13 amino acids. Produced via immunoSEQ multiplex PCR; TCRdb's table is partial and in-frame only. The table includes fewer than 200,000 clones, 80% to 85% detected once. This clone has a handful of counts. The rearrangement joins TRBV12-3 or TRBV12-4 to TRBJ1-5; D unclear. The sequenced sample consisted of peripheral blood. This clonotype was sampled from a man between 65 and 79 years old with active or convalescent COVID-19. The CDR3, as DNA: TGTGCCAGCAGCCTCCGCCAGGTACAGCCCCAGCATTTT. It translates to CASSLRQVQPQHF.